The text below deals with one T cell receptor (beta chain). This sample stems from a study of patients and donors after allogeneic stem cell transplantation. TCRdb redid the calling of the RT-PCR reads with MiXCR, one entry per CDR3 protein. The sample consists of over 350,000 distinct CDR3 sequences, 15% to 20% of them appearing once. The sample consisted of blood, either unsorted or a sorted T cell fraction (not recorded which). This sequence was found in a human donor who was either an allogeneic HSCT recipient or a stem cell or donor lymphocyte infusion donor (not recorded which). It is not recorded whose cells these are; they may come from a transplant donor.

The CDR3 region is CASKPPGWETQYF. The CDR3 bases are TGTGCCAGCAAACCGCCGGGGTGGGAGACCCAGTACTTC. The chain uses TRBV6-1 and TRBJ2-5, with D tentatively TRBD2 (5 bases). CDR1 MNHNS and CDR2 SASEGT come from the germline V gene. V was pared by 7 bases and J by 5 bases, with 14 bases between. The CDR3 runs to 13 residues.